This T cell receptor beta chain was profiled in a study of T cells in narcolepsy. Study-level points and caveats: Autoreactive clone sequences were missing from some blood memory CD4+ repertoires.

Sequencing was performed with immunoSEQ multiplex PCR; in TCRdb, only in-frame clones are kept and a portion is missing. Here the sample spans about 29,000 clones, around 87% being singletons. This clone was detected only a few times. No antigen is known for it. Material for sequencing was memory (CD45RA-) CD4+ T cells from blood. The TCR comes from a human donor in good health.

Here the CDR3 DNA reads TGTGCCAGCAGCTTGCCAGGGGTCAACTATGGCTACACCTTC. Amino acids: CASSLPGVNYGYTF. V gene TRBV5-4 combines with J gene TRBJ1-2, with D possibly matching TRBD1 (6 bases). Trimming removed 1 base from V and 2 bases from J, with 9 bases in between. Germline loops: CDR1 SGHNT, CDR2 YYREEE (reference sequence). The CDR3 runs to 14 residues.